These 20 T cell receptor beta chains were sequenced from one sample in a study of cytomegalovirus exposure and HLA in healthy donors (dated by TCRdb to the late 2010s). Libraries were prepared through the immunoSEQ multiplex PCR assay. The multiplex PCR relied on a mix of 60 forward primers for TCR Vbeta segments and 13 reverse primers for TCR Jbeta segments. This immuneACCESS table, as held by TCRdb, lists in-frame sequences with V and J called but not all clones. Of the missing ones, under half trace to an unresolved V gene in checked studies; the others have no known cause. The table for this sample lists 160,000 or so clones; roughly 80% of them were counted only once. The ten largest clonotypes hold roughly 1.3% of the sample. The sequencing sample was made of PBMCs. These receptors were obtained from a woman in her 50s in good health and CMV-seronegative.

The chain links TRBV6-5 to TRBJ1-1; the D gene is possibly TRBD1 (6 bases). Between the trimmed V and J ends, which lost 6 bases and 0 bases, there was a span of 8 bases. In germline, CDR1 is MNHEY, CDR2 SVGAGI. The CDR3 covers 13 residues. CDR3 protein: CASRQGLNTEAFF. DNA of the CDR3: TGTGCCAGCAGACAGGGATTGAACACTGAAGCTTTCTTT.

Comments on this clone: Distinct nucleotide sequences in the sample also encode this CDR3. The CDR3 here is CASSPLSTDTQYF. CDR3 coding DNA: TGTGCCAGCTCACCCCTCAGCACAGATACGCAGTATTTT. The J gene is TRBJ2-3, the V gene TRBV18; D uncertain. Between the trimmed V and J ends, which lost 3 bases and 0 bases, there was a span of 4 bases. CDR1 KGHSH and CDR2 LQKENI come from the germline V gene. The CDR3 has 13 amino acids.

The rearrangement links TRBV15 to TRBJ2-3; D gene unclear. Trimming cost V 1 base and J 2 bases, with 10 bases left between them. CDR3 length equals 15 residues. Germline CDR1 and CDR2: LNHNV and YYDKDF (reference sequence). CDR3 nucleotide sequence: TGTGCCACCAGCAGAGGTCAGCGACCCACAGATACGCAGTATTTT. Protein sequence: CATSRGQRPTDTQYF. Looking up the rest from reference TRBV15 and TRBJ2-3 gives the full variable domain: DAMVIQNPRYQVTQFGKPVTLSCSQTLNHNVMYWYQQKSSQAPKLLFHYYDKDFNNEADTPDNFQSRRPNTSFCFLDIRSPGLGDTAMYLCATSRGQRPTDTQYFGPGTRLTVL.

The V call is TRBV4-3, the J call TRBJ2-1; D may be TRBD1 (6 bases). The CDR3 runs to 17 residues. Germline lookup yields CDR1 LGHNA and CDR2 YSLEER. Trimming took 5 bases from V and 0 from J, leaving 17 bases between them. In DNA, the CDR3 is TGCGCCAGCAGCAAATTACTGCAGGGGCTCTCCTACAATGAGCAGTTCTTC. Translation: CASSKLLQGLSYNEQFF.

J is TRBJ1-2 and V is TRBV28, with D possibly matching TRBD1 (6 bases). V dropped 3 bases and J dropped 4 bases, with 6 bases sitting between them. Germline V gene sequence: CDR1 MDHEN, CDR2 SYDVKM. CDR3 length equals 12 residues. CDR3 DNA sequence: TGTGCCAGCAGTTTGACAGGCTATGGCTACACCTTC. Translated: CASSLTGYGYTF.

The chain links TRBV6-5 to TRBJ2-3, with 7 bases identical to TRBD1. J gave up 2 bases and V 6 bases, and 5 bases lay outside the gene matches. Germline V gives CDR1 MNHEY, CDR2 SVGAGI. This CDR3 has 14 residues. Written as DNA, the CDR3 is TGTGCCAGCAGGCCCACAGGGGTCACAGATACGCAGTATTTT. As protein: CASRPTGVTDTQYF.

The V gene is TRBV6-4, the J gene TRBJ1-2; D is possibly TRBD1 (6 bases). This CDR3 region has 14 residues. V dropped 0 bases and J dropped 5 bases, with 10 bases sitting between them. Germline V gives CDR1 MRHNA, CDR2 SNTAGT. CDR3 in amino acids: CASSDSDSQYGYTF. CDR3 in DNA: TGTGCCAGCAGTGACTCGGACAGTCAATATGGCTACACCTTC.

V usage is TRBV28 and J usage is TRBJ2-1; perhaps TRBD2 as D (5 bases). From germline, CDR1 is MDHEN and CDR2 SYDVKM. V dropped 3 bases and J dropped 7 bases, with 7 bases sitting between them. The CDR3 has 12 amino acids. The CDR3 sequence is CASSFEGNEQFF. CDR3 sequence (DNA): TGTGCCAGCAGTTTTGAGGGTAATGAGCAGTTCTTC.

J is TRBJ1-5 and V is TRBV5-5; D gene unclear. The CDR3 is made up of 15 amino acids. Per the germline V gene, CDR1 is SGHKS and CDR2 is YYEKEE (reference sequence). Trimming left V 1 base short and J 8 bases short, with 16 bases between. The CDR3 DNA reads as TGTGCCAGCAGCTTGTACAACCTCCCCATGGAGCCCCAGCATTTT. Protein: CASSLYNLPMEPQHF. The entire variable domain, with the rest obtained from reference TRBV5-5 and TRBJ1-5, is as follows: DAGVTQSPTHLIKTRGQQVTLRCSPISGHKSVSWYQQVLGQGPQFIFQYYEKEERGRGNFPDRFSARQFPNYSSELNVNALLLGDSALYLCASSLYNLPMEPQHFGDGTRLSIL.

In DNA form, the CDR3 reads TGTGCCGTACTCTTATCCGGAAACACCATATATTTT. Its protein product is CAVLLSGNTIYF. V usage is TRBV10-3 and J usage is TRBJ1-3; D unclear. The germline V gene encodes CDR1 ENHRY and CDR2 SYGVKD. The germline V and J ends were trimmed by 11 bases and 4 bases, with 12 bases remaining between them. The length of the CDR3 is 12 residues.

The sample holds a few counts of this clone. This chain's CDR3 is CASSLQGREDEQYF. The CDR3 coding sequence is TGTGCCAGCAGTTTACAGGGGCGCGAAGACGAGCAGTACTTC. This chain connects TRBV27 to TRBJ2-7; D is perhaps TRBD1 (6 bases). Germline V gene sequence: CDR1 MNHEY, CDR2 SMNVEV (reference sequence). Trimming removed 2 bases from V and 5 bases from J, with 13 bases in between. This CDR3 spans 14 amino acids.

This rearrangement joins TRBV4-1 to TRBJ2-4, with D perhaps TRBD2 (6 bases). Trimming took 4 bases from V and 0 from J, leaving 10 bases between them. The germline V gene has CDR1 MGHRA and CDR2 YSYEKL. The CDR3 covers 15 residues. The CDR3 nucleotides read TGCGCCAGCAGCCCCGGAGGGATAGCCAAAAACATTCAGTACTTC. Translating it yields CASSPGGIAKNIQYF.

The count of this clone is one. The chain joins TRBV18 to TRBJ2-7; 7 nucleotides line up with TRBD1. J was trimmed by 7 bases and V by 5 bases; bases with no gene match: 8. The CDR3 contains 13 residues. The germline gives CDR1 KGHSH, CDR2 LQKENI. The CDR3 DNA reads TGTGCCAGCTCAAGCACAGGGGCCCTTGAGCAGTACTTC. Translation gives CASSSTGALEQYF. The full variable domain, with the rest looked up from reference TRBV18 and TRBJ2-7, is NAGVMQNPRHLVRRRGQEARLRCSPMKGHSHVYWYRQLPEEGLKFMVYLQKENIIDESGMPKERFSAEFPKEGPSILRIQQVVRGDSAAYFCASSSTGALEQYFGPGTRLTVT.

The chain combines TRBV19 with TRBJ1-2; D remains ambiguous. The V end lost 6 bases, the J end lost 1 base, and 15 bases lay between the germline ends. The CDR3 covers 15 residues. Germline loops: CDR1 LNHDA, CDR2 SQIVND (reference sequence). The CDR3 loop is CASSQRGTRNYGYTF. The DNA for the CDR3 is TGTGCCAGTAGCCAGCGCGGCACTCGTAACTATGGCTACACCTTC.

The V call is TRBV14, the J call TRBJ1-1, with D perhaps matching TRBD1 (6 bases). Between the trimmed V and J ends, which lost 1 base and 0 bases, there was a span of 15 bases. The CDR3 consists of 17 residues. CDR1 SGHDN and CDR2 FVKESK come from the germline V gene. CDR3 coding DNA: TGTGCCAGCAGCCAAGTGCCAGGGGCCGTCATGAACACTGAAGCTTTCTTT. It translates to CASSQVPGAVMNTEAFF. Using reference TRBV14 and TRBJ1-1 for the parts outside the CDR3, the full variable domain is EAGVTQFPSHSVIEKGQTVTLRCDPISGHDNLYWYRRVMGKEIKFLLHFVKESKQDESGMPNNRFLAERTGGTYSTLKVQPAELEDSGVYFCASSQVPGAVMNTEAFFGQGTRLTVV.

V gene TRBV5-1 combines with J gene TRBJ2-3; D possibly corresponds to TRBD1 (6 bases). The CDR3 sequence is 16 residues long. V lost 2 bases and J 3 bases, leaving 16 bases between the germline ends. Germline assignment: CDR1 SGHRS and CDR2 YFSETQ. For the CDR3, the DNA is TGCGCCAGCAGCTTCGTATCGACAGGTGGGACAGATACGCAGTATTTT. Translated, it gives CASSFVSTGGTDTQYF.

The chain has TRBV5-4 and TRBJ2-6; possible D gene TRBD2, 5 bases. Germline CDR1 SGHNT, CDR2 YYREEE (reference sequence). V gave up 0 bases and J gave up 4 bases, with 14 bases separating them. This CDR3 comprises 17 residues. CDR3 sequence reads: CASSLVSGVAGANVLTF. The CDR3 bases are TGTGCCAGCAGCTTGGTCTCCGGGGTCGCCGGGGCCAACGTCCTGACTTTC. The variable domain in full, with the rest retrieved from reference TRBV5-4 and TRBJ2-6, is ETGVTQSPTHLIKTRGQQVTLRCSSQSGHNTVSWYQQALGQGPQFIFQYYREEENGRGNFPPRFSGLQFPNYSSELNVNALELDDSALYLCASSLVSGVAGANVLTFGAGSRLTVL.

The V call is TRBV4-2, the J call TRBJ2-1; 8 bases map to TRBD2. The germline V gene encodes CDR1 LGHNA and CDR2 YNFKEQ. The V and J ends lost 5 bases and 0 bases, in that order; junction bases with no gene match: 12. The CDR3 spans 18 residues. The CDR3 sequence is CASSKWRGEPSSYNEQFF. The CDR3 region has the DNA TGTGCCAGCAGCAAGTGGCGGGGGGAACCGAGCTCCTACAATGAGCAGTTCTTC.

The rearrangement links TRBV2 to TRBJ1-1, with D tentatively TRBD1 (6 bases). Looked up from germline, CDR1 is SNHLY and CDR2 is FYNNEI. V was cut by 5 bases and J by 4 bases, with 14 bases left in between. The CDR3 covers 14 residues. As DNA, the CDR3 is TGTGCCAGCAGTATTATAGGGGGGGGCACTGAAGCTTTCTTT. Its translation: CASSIIGGGTEAFF.

The rearrangement uses TRBV7-2 and TRBJ1-2, with a tentative D call TRBD1 (5 bases). The V end lost 4 bases, the J end lost 2 bases, and 14 bases lay between the germline ends. Germline V gives CDR1 SGHTA, CDR2 FQGNSA. The CDR3 totals 15 residues. The CDR3 DNA reads TGTGCCAGCAGCTGGGGGGGGTCGAGCAACTATGGCTACACCTTC. This sequence encodes CASSWGGSSNYGYTF.